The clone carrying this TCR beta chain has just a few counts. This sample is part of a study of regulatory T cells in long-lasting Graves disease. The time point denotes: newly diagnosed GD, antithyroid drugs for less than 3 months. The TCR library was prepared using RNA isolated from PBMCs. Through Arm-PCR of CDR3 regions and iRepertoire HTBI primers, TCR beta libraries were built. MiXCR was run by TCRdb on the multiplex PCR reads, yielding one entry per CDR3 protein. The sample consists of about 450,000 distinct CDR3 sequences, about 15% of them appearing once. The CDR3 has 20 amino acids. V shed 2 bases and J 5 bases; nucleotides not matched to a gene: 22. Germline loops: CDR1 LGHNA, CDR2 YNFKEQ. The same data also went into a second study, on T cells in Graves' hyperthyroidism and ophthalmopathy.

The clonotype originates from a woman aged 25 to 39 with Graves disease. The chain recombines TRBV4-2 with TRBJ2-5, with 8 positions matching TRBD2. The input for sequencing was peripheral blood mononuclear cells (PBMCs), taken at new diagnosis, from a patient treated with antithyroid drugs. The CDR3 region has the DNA TGTGCCAGCAGCCAACTAGGGCATGGCGAGCAAGCGGGAGTGGGGGAGACCCAGTACTTC. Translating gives CASSQLGHGEQAGVGETQYF.